This T cell receptor (beta chain) was documented in a study of T cell changes during pregnancy in multiple sclerosis. This CDR3 has 14 residues. Trimming left V 1 base short and J 7 bases short, with 12 bases between. Germline V gives CDR1 MGHRA, CDR2 YSYEKL. Assay: immunoSEQ multiplex PCR; the TCRdb copy retains only in-frame clones and omits some. The sample consists of some 100,000 clones, 90% to 95% of them appearing once. The receptor comes from a female donor with multiple sclerosis, enrolled in a pregnancy study. This sequence joins TRBV4-1 and TRBJ2-3; D remains unclear. The sample in question was peripheral blood, obtained in the second trimester of pregnancy. DNA for the CDR3: TGCGCCAGCAGCCAAGCGAGGTCAACAAATACGCAGTATTTT. It encodes CASSQARSTNTQYF.